This paragraph covers one T cell receptor (beta chain) sequence. TCR beta CDR3 regions were amplified from RNA transcripts. HTBI primers were employed in a first-round RT-PCR of the TCR CDR3. TCRdb called the multiplex PCR reads again in MiXCR, with one record for every CDR3 protein. Here the sample spans more than 300,000 distinct CDR3 sequences, around 13% being singletons. The hyperthyroidism patients had all been newly diagnosed, and their disease duration was under 2 months. Their ages ranged from 18 to 65 years. Clinicians diagnosed patients from clinical symptoms, serum thyroxine and TRAb, thyroid ultrasound and orbital computed tomography. Germline lookup yields CDR1 SGHNT and CDR2 YYREEE (reference sequence). V trimming: 4 bases; J trimming: 2 bases; junction bases outside the gene matches: 3. This CDR3 contains 15 residues. The sample originates from a study of T cells in Graves' hyperthyroidism and ophthalmopathy.

The receptor was derived from a woman aged 55-69 years with Graves' hyperthyroidism. Sequencing input: blood. The J gene is TRBJ2-6, the V gene TRBV5-4, with TRBD1 matching over 7 bases. Here the CDR3 reads CASSVQGAGANVLTF. The CDR3 DNA reads TGTGCCAGCAGCGTTCAGGGGGCTGGGGCCAACGTCCTGACTTTC.